Presented here are 2 T cell receptor beta chains from one specimen sequenced in a study of T cells in Graves' hyperthyroidism and ophthalmopathy. RNA transcripts yielded amplified TCR beta CDR3 regions. First-round RT-PCR with HTBI primers amplified the TCR CDR3 region. MiXCR, applied by TCRdb to the multiplex PCR reads, yields one record per CDR3 protein. Of hundreds of thousands of distinct CDR3 sequences in the sample, roughly 21% are singletons; the top ten hold 47%. The sequencing sample was made of blood. Receptors originate from a man aged 40-49 years with Graves' ophthalmopathy.

In regard to this clonotype: One end of the junction does not line up with germline, which may come from a read error. V gene TRBV10-3 combines with J gene TRBJ2-1; 16 bases map to TRBD2. Germline-derived CDR1 and CDR2 are ENHRY and SYGVKD. The CDR3 spans 17 residues. The CDR3 DNA follows: TGTACCATAGCCGGGACTAGCGGGAGGGAGTCCTACAATGAGCAGTTCTTC. This sequence encodes CTIAGTSGRESYNEQFF.

This chain uses TRBV6-1 with TRBJ1-2; TRBD1 matches at 8 bases. This CDR3 region has 15 residues. In germline, CDR1 is MNHNS, CDR2 SASEGT. After removal of 6 bases from V and 1 base from J, the junction contained 7 bases not matched to a gene. CDR3 sequence reads: CASRTTGGNNYGYTF. In nucleotides, the CDR3 is TGTGCCAGCAGGACCACAGGGGGAAATAACTATGGCTACACCTTC.